This TCR beta chain emerged from a study of cytomegalovirus exposure and HLA in healthy donors. Study-wide background: In an earlier analysis, 95 million to 140 million unique TCR beta sequences were found from about 179 million T cells. Study-level points and caveats: Fewer N-insertions than the roughly 670-donor mean were reportedly shown by an Asian-associated ancestry cluster in a later analysis. The likely explanation for a cluster of highly shared sequence variants was sequencing artifact.

Comments on this clone: Its matching antigen is unknown.

The germline CDR1 and CDR2 sequences are MDHEN and SYDVKM. The V end was cut by 10 bases, the J end by 4 bases, with 10 bases between. The CDR3 runs 11 residues. The PCR contained 60 Vbeta and 13 Jbeta primers. Data came from immunoSEQ multiplex PCR; TCRdb stores just in-frame clones and leaves some out. The sample has around 210,000 clones; approximately 79% are singletons. The specimen was PBMCs. This TCR came from a man aged 50 or older in good health and CMV-seronegative. V usage is TRBV28 and J usage is TRBJ1-2; D uncertain. The CDR3 reads CAITGGYGYTF. CDR3 DNA: TGTGCCATTACGGGTGGCTATGGCTACACCTTC.